The clone carrying this TCR beta chain was seen once. Its matching antigen is unknown. Measured with immunoSEQ multiplex PCR; TCRdb has only the in-frame clones, and not every one. Found here are approximately 17,000 clones, around three quarters of them singletons; the top ten hold approximately 10%. The unexposed donors gave CD4+ T cells in about 2010-2019, prior to COVID-19. The cells were cultured for under twelve days before CD4+ T cells were isolated. The data derive from a study of CD4 T cells in relation to SARS-CoV-2 and coronaviruses. V shed 3 bases and J shed 8 bases, with 13 bases lying between them. CDR3 length: 13 amino acids. Germline lookup yields CDR1 SGHTA and CDR2 FQGNSA.

V and J are TRBV7-2 and TRBJ1-2; D is ambiguous. The receptor comes from a human donor in good health. Input material: CD4+ T cells from PBMCs, cultured in vitro. The CDR3 here is CASSFKRVGGYTF. The CDR3 DNA reads TGTGCCAGCAGCTTCAAAAGGGTGGGAGGCTACACCTTC.